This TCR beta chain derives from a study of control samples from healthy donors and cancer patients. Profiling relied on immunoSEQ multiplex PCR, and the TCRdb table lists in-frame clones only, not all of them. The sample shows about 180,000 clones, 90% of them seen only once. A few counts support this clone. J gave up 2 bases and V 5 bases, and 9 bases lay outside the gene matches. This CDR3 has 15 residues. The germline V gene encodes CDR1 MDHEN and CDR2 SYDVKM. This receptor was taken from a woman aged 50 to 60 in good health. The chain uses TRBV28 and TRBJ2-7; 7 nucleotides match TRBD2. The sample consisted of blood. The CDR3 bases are TGTGCCAGCAGTCGACTGGGGGGGGACCCCTACGAGCAGTACTTC. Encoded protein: CASSRLGGDPYEQYF. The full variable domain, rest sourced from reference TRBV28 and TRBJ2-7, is DVKVTQSSRYLVKRTGEKVFLECVQDMDHENMFWYRQDPGLGLRLIYFSYDVKMKEKGDIPEGYSVSREKKERFSLILESASTNQTSMYLCASSRLGGDPYEQYFGPGTRLTVT.